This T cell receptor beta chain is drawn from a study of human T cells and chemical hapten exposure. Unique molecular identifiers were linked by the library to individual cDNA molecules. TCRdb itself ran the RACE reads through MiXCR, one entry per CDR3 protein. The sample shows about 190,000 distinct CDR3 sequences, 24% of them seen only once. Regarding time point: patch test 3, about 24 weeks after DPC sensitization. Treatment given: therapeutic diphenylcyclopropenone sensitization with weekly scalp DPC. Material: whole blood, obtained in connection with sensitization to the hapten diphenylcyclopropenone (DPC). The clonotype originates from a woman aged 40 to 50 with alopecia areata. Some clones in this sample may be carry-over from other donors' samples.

CDR3 DNA sequence: TGTGCCAGCAGCTCCGGACTAGCGGGAGTCAGCTCCTACGAGCAGTACTTC. Its protein is CASSSGLAGVSSYEQYF. This chain links TRBV28 with TRBJ2-7; 13 positions match TRBD2. V lost 6 bases to trimming and J lost 0 bases; unmatched junction nucleotides: 8. The germline V gene has CDR1 MDHEN and CDR2 SYDVKM. The CDR3 runs 17 residues. Combining the CDR3 with reference TRBV28 and TRBJ2-7 gives the whole variable domain DVKVTQSSRYLVKRTGEKVFLECVQDMDHENMFWYRQDPGLGLRLIYFSYDVKMKEKGDIPEGYSVSREKKERFSLILESASTNQTSMYLCASSSGLAGVSSYEQYFGPGTRLTVT.